This T cell receptor (beta chain) was captured in a study of neoadjuvant anti-PD-1 for oral cavity cancer. In the study overall: Non-progressing patients received a fourth nivolumab dose near day 43, then surgery on days 50-56. Findings of the study overall: Only three patients per response group were TCR-analyzed; validation needed.

V was trimmed by 0 bases and J by 9 bases, leaving 19 bases between them. This CDR3 is 16 amino acids long. Germline values: CDR1 SGDLS, CDR2 YYNGEE. Time point here: after neoadjuvant nivolumab, at surgical resection. These newly diagnosed stage II-IVA oral cavity squamous cell carcinoma patients had no prior systemic or radiation treatment. Measured with immunoSEQ multiplex PCR; TCRdb has only the in-frame clones, and not every one. This sample has about 9,500 clones, with approximately 68% found just once. On this clone: Its target is not known.

The genes are TRBV9 and TRBJ2-1; D uncertain. The TCR sequence derives from a person aged 40-85 years with oral cavity squamous cell carcinoma. Sequences were derived from PBMCs, sampled after nivolumab (anti-PD-1) treatment. The DNA for the CDR3 is TGTGCCAGCAGCGTAGCTTCCAGGCTCTCCCAGAGTGAGCAGTTCTTC. It specifies CASSVASRLSQSEQFF. The complete variable domain, with remaining parts taken from reference TRBV9 and TRBJ2-1, reads DSGVTQTPKHLITATGQRVTLRCSPRSGDLSVYWYQQSLDQGLQFLIQYYNGEERAKGNILERFSAQQFPDLHSELNLSSLELGDSALYFCASSVASRLSQSEQFFGPGTRLTVL.